The 10 T cell receptor beta chains presented below share a single source sample, sequenced in a study of T-cell memory formation after mild COVID-19. A single record per CDR3 protein comes from TCRdb applying MiXCR to the 5' RACE reads. The sample lists 210,000 or so distinct CDR3 sequences, about 17% occurring once. Sequencing was carried out using PBMCs or a T cell subset sorted from them (not recorded which). The receptors stem from an adult woman who had mild COVID-19 (a few samples of this study predate the infection). Cell type and time point are not known.

This chain uses TRBV6-1 with TRBJ2-1; 8 bases align to TRBD1. The CDR3 has 16 residues. After removal of 1 base from V and 8 bases from J, the junction contained 10 bases not matched to a gene. Germline values: CDR1 MNHNS, CDR2 SASEGT. CDR3 protein: CASSEGDRPLYYEQFF. The CDR3 DNA is TGTGCCAGCAGTGAAGGGGACAGGCCTTTGTATTATGAGCAGTTCTTC.

CDR3 DNA: TGCGCCAGCAGCAGGGAGGCTTCCACTGAAGCTTTCTTT. This gives the protein CASSREASTEAFF. The rearrangement uses TRBV5-1 and TRBJ1-1, with D unclear. The CDR3 is 13 residues long. Germline CDR1 SGHRS, CDR2 YFSETQ. V dropped 4 bases and J dropped 4 bases, with 11 bases sitting between them.

This clonotype was seen a handful of times. V and J are TRBV15 and TRBJ2-7; D gene ambiguous. CDR1 LNHNV and CDR2 YYDKDF come from the germline V gene (reference sequence). The CDR3 extends over 13 amino acids. V lost 0 bases and J lost 3, with 6 bases in between. CDR3 DNA: TGTGCCACCAGCAGAGATCTAAGCTACGAGCAGTACTTC. Protein: CATSRDLSYEQYF. The full variable domain, in which reference TRBV15 and TRBJ2-7 provide the parts outside the CDR3, is DAMVIQNPRYQVTQFGKPVTLSCSQTLNHNVMYWYQQKSSQAPKLLFHYYDKDFNNEADTPDNFQSRRPNTSFCFLDIRSPGLGDTAMYLCATSRDLSYEQYFGPGTRLTVT.

This clonotype has a handful of counts. The chain uses TRBV12-3 or TRBV12-4 and TRBJ2-4; TRBD1 might be the D (6 bases). The CDR3 covers 16 residues. Between the trimmed V and J ends, which lost 5 bases and 0 bases, there was a span of 14 bases. In nucleotides, the CDR3 is TGTGCCAGCAGTGTGACAGGAATGCTAGCCAAAAACATTCAGTACTTC. As protein: CASSVTGMLAKNIQYF.

J is TRBJ1-2 and V is TRBV2; unclear D gene. V was cut by 7 bases and J by 5 bases, with 17 bases left in between. Germline CDR1 SNHLY, CDR2 FYNNEI. The CDR3 spans 14 residues. CDR3 bases: TGTGCCAGCAACCCTCGAAGGCCTGAGTATGGCTACACCTTC. Translating it yields CASNPRRPEYGYTF.

This clonotype was seen more than once but under ten times. The chain couples TRBV5-1 to TRBJ2-3; possibly TRBD1 or TRBD2 for D (5 bases each). Germline lookup yields CDR1 SGHRS and CDR2 YFSETQ. CDR3 length equals 15 residues. Trimming took 5 bases from V and 2 from J, leaving 15 bases between them. CDR3 coding DNA: TGCGCCAGCAGACCGGGGCCGGTATTCACAGATACGCAGTATTTT. Translating it yields CASRPGPVFTDTQYF.

This clonotype was recorded many times. The chain employs TRBV7-9 and TRBJ2-3; possibly TRBD2 for D (5 bases). From germline, CDR1 is SEHNR and CDR2 FQNEAQ (reference sequence). With 0 bases removed from V and 0 bases from J, the gap between germline ends came to 7 bases. The CDR3 is 15 residues long. CDR3 in amino acids: CASSLAGSSTDTQYF. The CDR3 DNA sequence: TGTGCCAGCAGCTTAGCGGGGAGCAGCACAGATACGCAGTATTTT.

The chain is built from TRBV6-1 and TRBJ2-7; tentative D call: TRBD2 (6 bases). The CDR3 sequence is 13 residues long. Germline V gene lookup returns CDR1 MNHNS and CDR2 SASEGT. The germline V and J ends were trimmed by 6 bases and 4 bases, with 13 bases remaining between them. The CDR3 DNA sequence: TGTGCCAGCAGGGGGGAGGCCAGTTACGAGCAGTACTTC. It is translated as CASRGEASYEQYF.

This chain connects TRBV9 to TRBJ2-7; D remains unclear. The germline CDR1 and CDR2 sequences are SGDLS and YYNGEE. V was cut by 0 bases and J by 1 base, with 20 bases left in between. The CDR3 consists of 18 residues. CDR3 nucleotides: TGTGCCAGCAGCGTAGAGTGCTCAGAAAAGCGCTGGTCCTACGAGCAGTACTTC. Amino acid sequence: CASSVECSEKRWSYEQYF.

This clonotype was recorded a few times. The rearrangement links TRBV5-1 to TRBJ2-1, with TRBD2 identical over 9 bases. The length of the CDR3 is 14 residues. V shed 2 bases, J shed 4 bases, and the junction held 1 base outside the gene matches. CDR1 is SGHRS and CDR2 is YFSETQ in the germline V gene. The CDR3 DNA is TGCGCCAGCAGCTTCCTAGCGGGGTACAATGAGCAGTTCTTC. This translates into CASSFLAGYNEQFF.